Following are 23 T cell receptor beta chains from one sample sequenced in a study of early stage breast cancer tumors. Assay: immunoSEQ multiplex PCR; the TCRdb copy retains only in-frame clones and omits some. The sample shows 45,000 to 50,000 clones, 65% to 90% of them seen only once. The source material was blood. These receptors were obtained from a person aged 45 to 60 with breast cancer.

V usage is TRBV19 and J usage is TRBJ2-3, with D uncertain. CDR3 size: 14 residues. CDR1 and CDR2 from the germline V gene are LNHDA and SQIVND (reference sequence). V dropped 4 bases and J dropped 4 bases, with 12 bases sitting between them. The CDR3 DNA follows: TGTGCCAGTAGTAAGGGCCAACCACCAGATACGCAGTATTTT. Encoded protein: CASSKGQPPDTQYF.

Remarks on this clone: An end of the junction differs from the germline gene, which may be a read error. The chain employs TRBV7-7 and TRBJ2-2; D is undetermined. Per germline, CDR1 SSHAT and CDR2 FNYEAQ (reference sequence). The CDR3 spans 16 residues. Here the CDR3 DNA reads TGTGCTAGCAGCTTAGCCACAATGGGCGTTACCGGGGAGCTGTTTTTT. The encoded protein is CASSLATMGVTGELFF. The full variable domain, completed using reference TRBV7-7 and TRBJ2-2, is GAGVSQSPRYKVTKRGQDVTLRCDPISSHATLYWYQQALGQGPEFLTYFNYEAQPDKSGLPSDRFSAERPEGSISTLTIQRTEQRDSAMYRCASSLATMGVTGELFFGEGSRLTVL.

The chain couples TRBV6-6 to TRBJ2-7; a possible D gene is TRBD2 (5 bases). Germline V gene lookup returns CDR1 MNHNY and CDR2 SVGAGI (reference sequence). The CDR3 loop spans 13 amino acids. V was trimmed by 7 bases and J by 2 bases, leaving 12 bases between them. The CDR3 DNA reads TGTGCCAGCACCACGGGGATAACCTACGAGCAGTACTTC. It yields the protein CASTTGITYEQYF.

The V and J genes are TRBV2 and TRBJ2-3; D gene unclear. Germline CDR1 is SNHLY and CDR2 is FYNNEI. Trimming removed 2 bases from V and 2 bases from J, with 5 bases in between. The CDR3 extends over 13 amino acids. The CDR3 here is CASSEPFTDTQYF. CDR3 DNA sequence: TGTGCCAGCAGTGAACCCTTCACAGATACGCAGTATTTT.

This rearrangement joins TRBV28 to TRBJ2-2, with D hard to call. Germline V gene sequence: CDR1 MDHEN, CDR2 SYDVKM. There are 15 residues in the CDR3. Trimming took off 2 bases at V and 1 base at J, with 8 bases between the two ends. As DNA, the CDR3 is TGTGCCAGCAGTTTACTTTCCAGGAACACCGGGGAGCTGTTTTTT. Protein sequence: CASSLLSRNTGELFF.

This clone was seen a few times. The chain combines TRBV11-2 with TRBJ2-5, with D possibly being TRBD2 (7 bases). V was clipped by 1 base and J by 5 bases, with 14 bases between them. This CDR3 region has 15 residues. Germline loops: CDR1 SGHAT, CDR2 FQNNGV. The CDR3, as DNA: TGTGCCAGCAGCTTAGTCTTTGAGGGGGGGGAGACCCAGTACTTC. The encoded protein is CASSLVFEGGETQYF.

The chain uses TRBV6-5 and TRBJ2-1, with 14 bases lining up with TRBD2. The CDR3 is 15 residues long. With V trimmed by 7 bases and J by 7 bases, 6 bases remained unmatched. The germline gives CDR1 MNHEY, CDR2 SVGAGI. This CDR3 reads CASTLGLAGVNEQFF. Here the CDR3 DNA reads TGTGCCAGCACCTTGGGACTAGCGGGGGTTAATGAGCAGTTCTTC.

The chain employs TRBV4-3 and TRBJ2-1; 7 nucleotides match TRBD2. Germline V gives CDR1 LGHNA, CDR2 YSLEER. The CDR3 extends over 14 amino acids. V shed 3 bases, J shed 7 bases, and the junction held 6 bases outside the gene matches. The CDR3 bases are TGCGCCAGCAGCCAGAGCGAGGGAGGGAATGAGCAGTTCTTC. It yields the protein CASSQSEGGNEQFF.

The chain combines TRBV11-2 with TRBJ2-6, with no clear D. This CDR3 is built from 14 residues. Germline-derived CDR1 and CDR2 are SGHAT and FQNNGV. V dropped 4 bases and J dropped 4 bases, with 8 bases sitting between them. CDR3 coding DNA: TGTGCCAGCAGCTCCGGTGAGGGGGCCAACGTCCTGACTTTC. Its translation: CASSSGEGANVLTF.

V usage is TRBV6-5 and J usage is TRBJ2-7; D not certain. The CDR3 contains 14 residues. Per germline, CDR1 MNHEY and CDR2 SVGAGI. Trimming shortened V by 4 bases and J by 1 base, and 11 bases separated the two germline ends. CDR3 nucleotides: TGTGCCAGCAGTTGGGATGTGTCTTCCTACGAGCAGTACTTC. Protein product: CASSWDVSSYEQYF.

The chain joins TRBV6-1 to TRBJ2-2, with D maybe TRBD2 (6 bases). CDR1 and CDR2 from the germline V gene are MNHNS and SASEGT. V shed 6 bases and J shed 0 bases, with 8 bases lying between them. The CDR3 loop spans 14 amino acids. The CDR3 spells CASRAGPNTGELFF. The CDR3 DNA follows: TGTGCCAGCAGAGCGGGCCCGAACACCGGGGAGCTGTTTTTT.

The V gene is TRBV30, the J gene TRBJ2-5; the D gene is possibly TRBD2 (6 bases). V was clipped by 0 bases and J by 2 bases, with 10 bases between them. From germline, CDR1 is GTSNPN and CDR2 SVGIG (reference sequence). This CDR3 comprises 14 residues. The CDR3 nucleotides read TGTGCCTGGAGTGTCCCCGGGAGACAAGAGACCCAGTACTTC. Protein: CAWSVPGRQETQYF. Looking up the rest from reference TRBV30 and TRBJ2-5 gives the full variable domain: SQTIHQWPATLVQPVGSPLSLECTVEGTSNPNLYWYRQAAGRGLQLLFYSVGIGQISSEVPQNLSASRPQDRQFILSSKKLLLSDSGFYLCAWSVPGRQETQYFGPGTRLLVL.

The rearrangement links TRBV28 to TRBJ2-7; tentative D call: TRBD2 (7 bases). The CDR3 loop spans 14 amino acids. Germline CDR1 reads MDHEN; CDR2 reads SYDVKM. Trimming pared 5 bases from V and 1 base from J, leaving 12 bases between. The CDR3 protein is CASSRGGLSYEQYF. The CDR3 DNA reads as TGTGCCAGCAGTAGGGGGGGACTTTCCTACGAGCAGTACTTC. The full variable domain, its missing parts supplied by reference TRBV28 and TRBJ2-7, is DVKVTQSSRYLVKRTGEKVFLECVQDMDHENMFWYRQDPGLGLRLIYFSYDVKMKEKGDIPEGYSVSREKKERFSLILESASTNQTSMYLCASSRGGLSYEQYFGPGTRLTVT.

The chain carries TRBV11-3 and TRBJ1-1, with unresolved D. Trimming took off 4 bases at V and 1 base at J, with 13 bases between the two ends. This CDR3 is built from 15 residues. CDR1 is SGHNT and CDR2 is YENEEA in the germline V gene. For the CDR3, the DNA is TGTGCCAGCAGCTCGAGGTGGCAGCCGAACACTGAAGCTTTCTTT. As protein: CASSSRWQPNTEAFF.

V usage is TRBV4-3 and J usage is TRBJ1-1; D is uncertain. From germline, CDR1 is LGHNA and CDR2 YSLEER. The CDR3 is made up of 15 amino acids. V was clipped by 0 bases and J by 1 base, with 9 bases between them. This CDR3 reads CASSQDQVRNTEAFF. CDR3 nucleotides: TGCGCCAGCAGCCAAGATCAGGTCAGGAACACTGAAGCTTTCTTT.

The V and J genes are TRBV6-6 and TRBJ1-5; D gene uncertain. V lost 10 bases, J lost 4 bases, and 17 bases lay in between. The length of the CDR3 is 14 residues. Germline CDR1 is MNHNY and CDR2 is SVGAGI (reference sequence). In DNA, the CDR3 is TGTGCCACCAAGCTCCCAGTGGGGAATCAGCCCCAGCATTTT. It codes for CATKLPVGNQPQHF.

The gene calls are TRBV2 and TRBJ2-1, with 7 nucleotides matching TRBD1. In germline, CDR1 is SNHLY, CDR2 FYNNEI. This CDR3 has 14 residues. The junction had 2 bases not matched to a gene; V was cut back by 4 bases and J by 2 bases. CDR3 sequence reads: CASSGDRTYNEQFF. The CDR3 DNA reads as TGTGCCAGCAGTGGGGACAGAACCTACAATGAGCAGTTCTTC.

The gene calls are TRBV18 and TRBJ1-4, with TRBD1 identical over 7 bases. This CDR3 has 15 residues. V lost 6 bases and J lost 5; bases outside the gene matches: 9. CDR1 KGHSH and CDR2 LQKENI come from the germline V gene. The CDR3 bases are TGTGCCAGCTCCCGACAGGGCGGCGGCAATGAAAAACTGTTTTTT. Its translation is CASSRQGGGNEKLFF.

The CDR3 protein is CASSEGTRQNTIYF. CDR3 DNA sequence: TGTGCCAGCTCAGAGGGAACGAGACAAAACACCATATATTTT. V and J are TRBV18 and TRBJ1-3; the D is unclear. Trimming shortened V by 5 bases and J by 6 bases, and 14 bases separated the two germline ends. CDR1 and CDR2 (germline): KGHSH, LQKENI. The CDR3 has 14 residues.

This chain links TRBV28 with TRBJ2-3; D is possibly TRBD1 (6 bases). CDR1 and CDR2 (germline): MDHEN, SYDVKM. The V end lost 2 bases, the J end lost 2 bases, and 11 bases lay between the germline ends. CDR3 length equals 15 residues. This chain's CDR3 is CASSLNRVSTDTQYF. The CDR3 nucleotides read TGTGCCAGCAGTTTAAACAGGGTGTCCACAGATACGCAGTATTTT.

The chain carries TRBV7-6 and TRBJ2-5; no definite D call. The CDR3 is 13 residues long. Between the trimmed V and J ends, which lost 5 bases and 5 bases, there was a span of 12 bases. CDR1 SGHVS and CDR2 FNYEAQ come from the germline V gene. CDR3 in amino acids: CASSRQNSETQYF. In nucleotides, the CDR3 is TGTGCCAGCAGCCGCCAAAATAGCGAGACCCAGTACTTC. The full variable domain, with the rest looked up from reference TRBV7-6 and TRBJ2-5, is GAGVSQSPRYKVTKRGQDVALRCDPISGHVSLYWYRQALGQGPEFLTYFNYEAQQDKSGLPNDRFSAERPEGSISTLTIQRTEQRDSAMYRCASSRQNSETQYFGPGTRLLVL.

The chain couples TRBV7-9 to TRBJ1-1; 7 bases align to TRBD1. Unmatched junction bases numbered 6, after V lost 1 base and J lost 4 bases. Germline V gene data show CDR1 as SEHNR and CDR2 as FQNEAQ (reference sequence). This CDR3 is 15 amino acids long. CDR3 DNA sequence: TGTGCCAGCAGCTTAGGGCACCAGGGGGGCACTGAAGCTTTCTTT. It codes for CASSLGHQGGTEAFF.

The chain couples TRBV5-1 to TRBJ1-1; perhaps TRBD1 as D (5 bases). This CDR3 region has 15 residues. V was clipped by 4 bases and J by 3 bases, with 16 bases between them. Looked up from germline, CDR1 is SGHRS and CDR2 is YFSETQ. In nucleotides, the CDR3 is TGCGCCAGCAGCCCAGGTGGGGGTTTGGACACTGAAGCTTTCTTT. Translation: CASSPGGGLDTEAFF. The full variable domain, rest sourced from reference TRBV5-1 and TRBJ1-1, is KAGVTQTPRYLIKTRGQQVTLSCSPISGHRSVSWYQQTPGQGLQFLFEYFSETQRNKGNFPGRFSGRQFSNSRSEMNVSTLELGDSALYLCASSPGGGLDTEAFFGQGTRLTVV.